What follows are 2 T cell receptor beta chains derived from one specimen sequenced in a study of blood T cells in healthy people across ages. Primers used in a second PCR of about 7 to 12 cycles were a sample-barcoded 5' primer and a J-beta primer mix. TCRdb redid the calling of the 5' RACE reads with MiXCR, one entry per CDR3 protein. In the table there are around 1,800,000 distinct CDR3 sequences, roughly two fifths of which are singletons. The specimen sequenced was blood. The receptors were sampled from a human donor in good health.

This clonotype was seen only a few times. The chain recombines TRBV20-1 with TRBJ2-1, with TRBD2 identical over 9 bases. CDR1 and CDR2 from the germline V gene are DFQATT and SNEGSKA (reference sequence). The J segment lost 6 bases and the V segment lost 6 bases, leaving 12 bases of the junction unmatched. The CDR3 totals 15 residues. This CDR3 is CSAVRSAGGLNEQFF. The DNA of the CDR3 is TGCAGTGCAGTTAGGTCGGCGGGGGGGCTCAATGAGCAGTTCTTC.

This clonotype has more than one count but fewer than ten. Here the CDR3 DNA reads TGCAGTGCAACTCGGGCTAGCGGGGGGGCCACAGATACGCAGTATTTT. Protein product: CSATRASGGATDTQYF. The chain is built from TRBV20-1 and TRBJ2-3, with 12 bases identical to TRBD2. Per the germline V gene, CDR1 is DFQATT and CDR2 is SNEGSKA (reference sequence). Trimming at V came to 6 bases and at J to 2 bases, leaving 9 bases not matched to a gene. The CDR3 totals 16 residues.